This is a list of T cell receptor beta chains from one sample in a study of a mutant IDH1 vaccine in newly diagnosed glioma. Produced via immunoSEQ multiplex PCR; TCRdb's table is partial and in-frame only. Of around 15,000 clones listed, approximately 90% are singletons. The source material was PBMCs, sampled from a glioma patient treated with radiotherapy, temozolomide or both. The receptors shown here come from a woman in her thirties or forties with glioma. Some clones in this sample may be carry-over from other donors' samples. CDR3s include the opening cysteine and the closing phenylalanine or tryptophan. Each record gives: CDR3 length, D gene, J gene, clone size, V gene, CDR3 protein, CDR3 DNA. D genes are given only for firm matches. The size of a clone is reported for some rows only, either as once, few or many, or as a class for expanded clones.

CDR3 length: 15
D gene: -
J gene: TRBJ2-7
clone size: -
V gene: TRBV14
CDR3 protein: CASSQEPAILYEQYF
CDR3 DNA: TGTGCCAGCAGCCAAGAACCCGCCATTCTCTACGAGCAGTACTTC

CDR3 length: 16
D gene: TRBD2
J gene: TRBJ2-1
clone size: -
V gene: TRBV7-9
CDR3 protein: CASSLAGTSGKDEQFF
CDR3 DNA: TGTGCCAGCAGCTTAGCGGGGACTAGCGGGAAGGATGAGCAGTTCTTC

CDR3 length: 15
D gene: -
J gene: TRBJ1-3
clone size: -
V gene: TRBV18
CDR3 protein: CASSPDSSSGNTIYF
CDR3 DNA: TGTGCCAGCTCACCAGACAGCTCCTCTGGAAACACCATATATTTT

CDR3 length: 14
D gene: TRBD2
J gene: TRBJ2-7
clone size: -
V gene: TRBV9
CDR3 protein: CASSRGGWNYEQYF
CDR3 DNA: TGTGCCAGCAGTCGGGGGGGATGGAACTACGAGCAGTACTTC

CDR3 length: 15
D gene: -
J gene: TRBJ2-3
clone size: once
V gene: TRBV2
CDR3 protein: CASSEWDVSTDTQYF
CDR3 DNA: TGTGCCAGCAGTGAATGGGACGTAAGCACAGATACGCAGTATTTT

CDR3 length: 11
D gene: -
J gene: TRBJ2-7
clone size: -
V gene: TRBV5-8
CDR3 protein: CASSSEFEQYF
CDR3 DNA: TGTGCCAGCAGTTCGGAGTTCGAGCAGTACTTC

CDR3 length: 14
D gene: -
J gene: TRBJ2-2
clone size: -
V gene: TRBV19
CDR3 protein: CASTFGTPTGELFF
CDR3 DNA: TGTGCCAGTACCTTTGGGACACCGACCGGGGAGCTGTTTTTT

CDR3 length: 14
D gene: TRBD1
J gene: TRBJ1-1
clone size: -
V gene: TRBV28
CDR3 protein: CAIKDRGERAEAFF
CDR3 DNA: TGTGCCATTAAGGACAGGGGGGAACGGGCTGAAGCTTTCTTT

CDR3 length: 12
D gene: TRBD2
J gene: TRBJ2-1
clone size: -
V gene: TRBV5-1
CDR3 protein: CASSFGGGEQFF
CDR3 DNA: TGCGCCAGCAGCTTCGGCGGGGGTGAGCAGTTCTTC

CDR3 length: 15
D gene: TRBD2
J gene: TRBJ2-2
clone size: -
V gene: TRBV29-1
CDR3 protein: CSAGTRGASTGELFF
CDR3 DNA: TGCAGCGCCGGGACTAGGGGCGCCAGCACCGGGGAGCTGTTTTTT

CDR3 length: 12
D gene: -
J gene: TRBJ2-7
clone size: -
V gene: TRBV30
CDR3 protein: CAWSGHTYEQYF
CDR3 DNA: TGTGCCTGGAGCGGACATACCTACGAGCAGTACTTC

CDR3 length: 17
D gene: TRBD2
J gene: TRBJ2-5
clone size: -
V gene: TRBV11-2
CDR3 protein: CASRSTLAGGGQETQYF
CDR3 DNA: TGTGCCAGCAGATCAACCTTAGCGGGAGGAGGACAAGAGACCCAGTACTTC

CDR3 length: 13
D gene: -
J gene: TRBJ1-1
clone size: -
V gene: TRBV7-2
CDR3 protein: CASSPGPGTEAFF
CDR3 DNA: TGTGCCAGCAGCCCAGGCCCTGGGACTGAAGCTTTCTTT

CDR3 length: 12
D gene: -
J gene: TRBJ2-2
clone size: once
V gene: TRBV18
CDR3 protein: CASSPGTGELFF
CDR3 DNA: TGTGCCAGCTCACCCGGAACCGGGGAGCTGTTTTTT

CDR3 length: 16
D gene: TRBD2
J gene: TRBJ2-7
clone size: -
V gene: TRBV7-9
CDR3 protein: CASSSVPGLAGYEQYF
CDR3 DNA: TGTGCCAGCAGCTCTGTCCCGGGACTAGCGGGGTACGAGCAGTACTTC

CDR3 length: 14
D gene: -
J gene: TRBJ2-7
clone size: -
V gene: TRBV5-5
CDR3 protein: CASSLESTDYEQYF
CDR3 DNA: TGTGCCAGCAGCTTGGAGTCCACCGACTACGAGCAGTACTTC

CDR3 length: 14
D gene: -
J gene: TRBJ1-1
clone size: -
V gene: TRBV5-4
CDR3 protein: CASSFQGWLTEAFF
CDR3 DNA: TGTGCCAGCAGCTTTCAGGGCTGGCTCACTGAAGCTTTCTTT

CDR3 length: 16
D gene: -
J gene: TRBJ1-1
clone size: -
V gene: TRBV7-9
CDR3 protein: CASSQGVWRVNTEAFF
CDR3 DNA: TGTGCCAGCAGTCAAGGGGTGTGGAGGGTAAACACTGAAGCTTTCTTT

CDR3 length: 15
D gene: -
J gene: TRBJ1-5
clone size: -
V gene: TRBV21-1
CDR3 protein: CASSVRRYSNQPQHF
CDR3 DNA: TGTGCCAGCAGCGTGAGACGGTATAGCAATCAGCCCCAGCATTTT

CDR3 length: 16
D gene: TRBD1
J gene: TRBJ2-1
clone size: -
V gene: TRBV5-1
CDR3 protein: CASSNRGRGDYNEQFF
CDR3 DNA: TGCGCCAGCAGTAACAGGGGGCGCGGGGACTACAATGAGCAGTTCTTC

CDR3 length: 14
D gene: -
J gene: TRBJ2-7
clone size: -
V gene: TRBV2
CDR3 protein: CAKSLTGNPYEQYF
CDR3 DNA: TGTGCCAAATCCCTAACAGGGAACCCCTACGAGCAGTACTTC

CDR3 length: 17
D gene: TRBD1
J gene: TRBJ2-7
clone size: -
V gene: TRBV18
CDR3 protein: CASSRRVPGQGVTEQYF
CDR3 DNA: TGTGCCAGCTCACGTCGTGTCCCGGGACAGGGGGTAACAGAGCAGTACTTC

CDR3 length: 15
D gene: -
J gene: TRBJ1-2
clone size: -
V gene: TRBV5-1
CDR3 protein: CASSELSQGRDGYTF
CDR3 DNA: TGCGCCAGCAGCGAATTATCCCAGGGGAGGGATGGCTACACCTTC

CDR3 length: 16
D gene: -
J gene: TRBJ2-1
clone size: -
V gene: TRBV7-8
CDR3 protein: CASNSFRDARYNEQFF
CDR3 DNA: TGTGCCAGCAACTCCTTCCGGGACGCACGCTACAATGAGCAGTTCTTC

CDR3 length: 13
D gene: -
J gene: TRBJ1-2
clone size: -
V gene: TRBV18
CDR3 protein: CASSPPGPSGYTF
CDR3 DNA: TGTGCCAGCTCACCACCAGGACCCTCTGGCTACACCTTC

CDR3 length: 18
D gene: TRBD2
J gene: TRBJ2-1
clone size: -
V gene: TRBV29-1
CDR3 protein: CSVEVRLGREISYNEQFF
CDR3 DNA: TGCAGCGTTGAAGTTCGATTAGGGCGGGAGATCTCCTACAATGAGCAGTTCTTC

CDR3 length: 14
D gene: -
J gene: TRBJ2-5
clone size: -
V gene: TRBV30
CDR3 protein: CAWSIWDRQETQYF
CDR3 DNA: TGTGCCTGGAGTATTTGGGATCGCCAAGAGACCCAGTACTTC